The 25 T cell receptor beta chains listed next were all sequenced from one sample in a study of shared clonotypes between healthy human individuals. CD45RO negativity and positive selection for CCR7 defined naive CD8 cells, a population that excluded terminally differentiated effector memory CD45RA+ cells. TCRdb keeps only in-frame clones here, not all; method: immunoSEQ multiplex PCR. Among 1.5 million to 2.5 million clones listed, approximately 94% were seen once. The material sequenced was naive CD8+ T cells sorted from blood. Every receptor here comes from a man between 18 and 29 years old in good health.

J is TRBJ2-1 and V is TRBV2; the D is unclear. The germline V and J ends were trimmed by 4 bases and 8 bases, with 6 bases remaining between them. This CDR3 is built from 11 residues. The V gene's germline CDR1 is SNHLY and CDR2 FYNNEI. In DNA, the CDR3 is TGTGCCAGCAGTGGATCGTATGAGCAGTTCTTC. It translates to CASSGSYEQFF.

In DNA, the CDR3 is TGTGCCAGCAGATTAGGCAATGAGCAGTTCTTC. This codes for CASRLGNEQFF. The rearrangement uses TRBV28 and TRBJ2-1; unclear D gene. Germline V gene lookup returns CDR1 MDHEN and CDR2 SYDVKM. The CDR3 is made up of 11 amino acids. Trimming left V 6 bases short and J 6 bases short, with 6 bases between. Variable domain in full (rest from reference TRBV28 and TRBJ2-1): DVKVTQSSRYLVKRTGEKVFLECVQDMDHENMFWYRQDPGLGLRLIYFSYDVKMKEKGDIPEGYSVSREKKERFSLILESASTNQTSMYLCASRLGNEQFFGPGTRLTVL.

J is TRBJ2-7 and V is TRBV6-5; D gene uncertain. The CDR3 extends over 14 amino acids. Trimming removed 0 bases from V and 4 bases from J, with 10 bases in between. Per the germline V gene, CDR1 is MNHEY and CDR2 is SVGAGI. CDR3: CASSYSGRWYEQYF. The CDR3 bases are TGTGCCAGCAGTTACTCGGGCAGGTGGTACGAGCAGTACTTC.

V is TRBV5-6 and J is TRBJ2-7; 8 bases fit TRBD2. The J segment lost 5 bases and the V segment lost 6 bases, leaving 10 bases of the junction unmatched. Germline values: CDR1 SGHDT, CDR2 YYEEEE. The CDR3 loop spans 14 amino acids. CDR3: CASTFMSGSNEQYF. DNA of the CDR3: TGTGCCAGCACCTTTATGAGCGGGAGCAACGAGCAGTACTTC.

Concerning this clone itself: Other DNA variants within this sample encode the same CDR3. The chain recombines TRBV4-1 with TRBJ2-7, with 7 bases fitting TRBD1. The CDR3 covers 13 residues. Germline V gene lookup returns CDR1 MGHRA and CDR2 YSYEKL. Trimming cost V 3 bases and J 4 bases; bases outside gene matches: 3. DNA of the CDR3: TGCGCCAGCAGCCAGAAACAGGGGTACGAGCAGTACTTC. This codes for CASSQKQGYEQYF.

The CDR3 loop is CASEAASRNTGELFF. The CDR3 DNA sequence: TGTGCCAGCGAAGCCGCTAGCAGGAACACCGGGGAGCTGTTTTTT. The chain links TRBV11-2 to TRBJ2-2, with a tentative D call TRBD2 (5 bases). There are 15 residues in the CDR3. Germline V gene lookup returns CDR1 SGHAT and CDR2 FQNNGV. Trimming left V 8 bases short and J 1 base short, with 14 bases between.

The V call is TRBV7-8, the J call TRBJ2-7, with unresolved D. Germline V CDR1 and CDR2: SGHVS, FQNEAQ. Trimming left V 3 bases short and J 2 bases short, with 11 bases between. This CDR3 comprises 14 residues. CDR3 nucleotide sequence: TGTGCCAGCAGCTTGGAGCATGGGACCTACGAGCAGTACTTC. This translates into CASSLEHGTYEQYF.

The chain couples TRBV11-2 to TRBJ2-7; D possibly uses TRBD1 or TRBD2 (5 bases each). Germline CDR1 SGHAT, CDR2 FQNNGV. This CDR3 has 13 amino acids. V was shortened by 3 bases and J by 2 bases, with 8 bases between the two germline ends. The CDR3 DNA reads TGTGCCAGCAGCTTGGGGGACCCCTACGAGCAGTACTTC. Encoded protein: CASSLGDPYEQYF.

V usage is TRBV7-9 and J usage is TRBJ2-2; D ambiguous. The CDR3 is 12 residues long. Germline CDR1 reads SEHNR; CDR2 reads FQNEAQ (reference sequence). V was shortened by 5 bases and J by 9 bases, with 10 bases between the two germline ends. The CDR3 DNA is TGTGCCAGCAGCCCGGTCCCCTGGGAGCTGTTTTTT. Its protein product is CASSPVPWELFF.

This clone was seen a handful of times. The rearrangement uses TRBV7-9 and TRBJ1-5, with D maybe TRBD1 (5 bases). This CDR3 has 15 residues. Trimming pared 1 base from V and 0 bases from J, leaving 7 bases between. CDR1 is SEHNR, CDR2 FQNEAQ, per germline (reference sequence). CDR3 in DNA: TGTGCCAGCAGCTTAGGGGACGGTAGCAATCAGCCCCAGCATTTT. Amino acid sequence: CASSLGDGSNQPQHF.

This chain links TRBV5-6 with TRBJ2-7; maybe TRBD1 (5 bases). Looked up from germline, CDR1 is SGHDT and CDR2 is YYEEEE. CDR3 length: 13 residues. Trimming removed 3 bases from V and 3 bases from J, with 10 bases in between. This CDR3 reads CASSYPRGYEQYF. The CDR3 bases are TGTGCCAGCAGCTACCCAAGGGGCTACGAGCAGTACTTC.

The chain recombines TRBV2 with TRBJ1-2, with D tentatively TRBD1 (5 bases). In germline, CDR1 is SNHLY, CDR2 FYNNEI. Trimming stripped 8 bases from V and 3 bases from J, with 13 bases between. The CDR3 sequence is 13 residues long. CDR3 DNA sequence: TGTGCCAGCCCATCTAGGGGCGACTATGGCTACACCTTC. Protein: CASPSRGDYGYTF.

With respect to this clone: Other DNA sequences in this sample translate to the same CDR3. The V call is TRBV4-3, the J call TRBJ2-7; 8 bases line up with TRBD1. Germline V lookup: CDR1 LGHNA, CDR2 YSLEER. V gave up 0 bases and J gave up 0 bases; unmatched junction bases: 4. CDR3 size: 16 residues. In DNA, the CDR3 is TGCGCCAGCAGCCAAGAAGTGGGGACAGGCTCCTACGAGCAGTACTTC. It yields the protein CASSQEVGTGSYEQYF.

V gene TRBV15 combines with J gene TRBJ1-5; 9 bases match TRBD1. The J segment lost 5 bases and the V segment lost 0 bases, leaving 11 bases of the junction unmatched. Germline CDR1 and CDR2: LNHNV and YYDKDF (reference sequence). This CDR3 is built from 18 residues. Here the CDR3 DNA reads TGTGCCACCAGCAGAGATAAGGCACCGGGACAGGGATATCAGCCCCAGCATTTT. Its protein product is CATSRDKAPGQGYQPQHF.

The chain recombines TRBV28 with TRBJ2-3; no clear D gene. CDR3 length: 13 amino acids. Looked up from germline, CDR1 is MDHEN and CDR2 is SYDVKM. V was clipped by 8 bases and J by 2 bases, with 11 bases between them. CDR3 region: CASCLGPTDTQYF. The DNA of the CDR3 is TGTGCCAGCTGCTTGGGTCCCACAGATACGCAGTATTTT.

Here the CDR3 DNA reads TGCGCCAGCAGTGATTTAGCGGGAGTTGAGCAGTACTTC. The encoded protein is CASSDLAGVEQYF. This rearrangement joins TRBV10-2 to TRBJ2-7; TRBD2 matches 9 bases. The CDR3 runs 13 residues. Germline lookup yields CDR1 WSHSY and CDR2 SAAADI. V lost 3 bases, J lost 7 bases, and 4 bases stayed unmatched.

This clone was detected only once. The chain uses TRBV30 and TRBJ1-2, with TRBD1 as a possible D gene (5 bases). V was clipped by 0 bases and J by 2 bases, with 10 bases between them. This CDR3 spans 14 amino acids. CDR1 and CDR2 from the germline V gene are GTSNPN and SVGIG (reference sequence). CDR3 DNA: TGTGCCTGGAGTGTACCCAGGGAAAACTATGGCTACACCTTC. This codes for CAWSVPRENYGYTF.

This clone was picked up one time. Here the CDR3 reads CASSLLTGGSMQETQYF. The CDR3 DNA follows: TGTGCCAGCAGTTTATTGACAGGCGGATCCATGCAAGAGACCCAGTACTTC. The chain combines TRBV28 with TRBJ2-5, with a possible D match to TRBD1 (6 bases). The V end lost 1 base, the J end lost 2 bases, and 17 bases lay between the germline ends. This CDR3 contains 17 residues. Germline CDR1 is MDHEN and CDR2 is SYDVKM. Variable domain in full (rest from reference TRBV28 and TRBJ2-5): DVKVTQSSRYLVKRTGEKVFLECVQDMDHENMFWYRQDPGLGLRLIYFSYDVKMKEKGDIPEGYSVSREKKERFSLILESASTNQTSMYLCASSLLTGGSMQETQYFGPGTRLLVL.

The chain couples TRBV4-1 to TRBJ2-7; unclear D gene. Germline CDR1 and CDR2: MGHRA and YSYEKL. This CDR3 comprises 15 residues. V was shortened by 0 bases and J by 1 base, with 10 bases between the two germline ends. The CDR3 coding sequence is TGCGCCAGCAGCCAAGATCGGTACGGGTCCTACGAGCAGTACTTC. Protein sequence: CASSQDRYGSYEQYF.

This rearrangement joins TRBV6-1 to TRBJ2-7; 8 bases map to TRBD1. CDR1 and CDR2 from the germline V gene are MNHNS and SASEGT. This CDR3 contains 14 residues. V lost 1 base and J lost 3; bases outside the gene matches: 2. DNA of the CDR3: TGTGCCAGCAGTGAAGGACAGGGGAACTACGAGCAGTACTTC. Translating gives CASSEGQGNYEQYF.

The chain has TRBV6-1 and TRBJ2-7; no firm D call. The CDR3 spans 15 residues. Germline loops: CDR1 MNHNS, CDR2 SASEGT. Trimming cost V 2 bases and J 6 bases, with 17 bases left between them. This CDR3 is CASSENYFDRPEQYF. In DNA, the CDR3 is TGTGCCAGCAGTGAAAATTACTTCGACCGTCCCGAGCAGTACTTC.

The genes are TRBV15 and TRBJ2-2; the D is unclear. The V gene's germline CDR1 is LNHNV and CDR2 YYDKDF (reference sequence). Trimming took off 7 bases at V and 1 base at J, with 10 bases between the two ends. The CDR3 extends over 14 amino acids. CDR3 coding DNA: TGTGCCACCAAAGAGACCGAGAACACCGGGGAGCTGTTTTTT. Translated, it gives CATKETENTGELFF.

The CDR3 loop is CASSPRINSNQPQHF. CDR3 in DNA: TGTGCCAGCAGTCCTAGAATCAATAGCAATCAGCCCCAGCATTTT. V usage is TRBV28 and J usage is TRBJ1-5; D is ambiguous. This CDR3 is built from 15 residues. Per the germline V gene, CDR1 is MDHEN and CDR2 is SYDVKM. Trimming removed 5 bases from V and 0 bases from J, with 11 bases in between.

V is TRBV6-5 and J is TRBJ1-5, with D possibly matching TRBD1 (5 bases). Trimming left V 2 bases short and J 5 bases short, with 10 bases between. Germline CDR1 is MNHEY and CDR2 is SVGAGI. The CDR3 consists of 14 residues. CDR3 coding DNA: TGTGCCAGCAGTTACGGGGCAGCTTATCAGCCCCAGCATTTT. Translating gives CASSYGAAYQPQHF.

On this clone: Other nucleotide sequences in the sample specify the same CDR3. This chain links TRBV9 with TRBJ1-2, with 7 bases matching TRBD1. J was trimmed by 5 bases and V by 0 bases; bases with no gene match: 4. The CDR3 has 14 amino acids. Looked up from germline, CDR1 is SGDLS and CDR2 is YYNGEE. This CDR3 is CASSVGAGGYGYTF. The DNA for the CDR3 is TGTGCCAGCAGCGTAGGTGCAGGGGGGTATGGCTACACCTTC.